Listed below are T cell receptor beta chains from one sample, sequenced in a study of shared clonotypes between healthy human individuals. TCRdb's copy holds only in-frame clones and misses some; the assay was immunoSEQ multiplex PCR. The sample records fewer than 600,000 clones, roughly three quarters being singletons. The sample taken for sequencing was PBMCs. These receptors all come from a woman in her forties in good health. Some clones in this sample may be carry-over from other donors' samples. The CDR3 runs from the conserved cysteine through the conserved F or W. D genes are given only for firm matches. Clone size is given for some rows only: seen once, a few or many times, or a class if the clone is expanded.

d_call	clone_size	j_call	v_call	cdr3_aa	cdr3_nt
.	.	TRBJ2-7	TRBV4-1	CASSATGSYEQYF	TGCGCCAGCAGCGCCACAGGGTCCTACGAGCAGTACTTC
.	once	TRBJ1-1	TRBV6-5	CASSQGFQTEAFF	TGTGCCAGCAGCCAGGGGTTTCAGACTGAAGCTTTCTTT
TRBD1	.	TRBJ2-2	TRBV6-6	CASRTPDRGLGELFF	TGTGCCAGCAGAACACCCGACAGGGGGCTGGGGGAGCTGTTTTTT
.	few	TRBJ2-7	TRBV7-4	CASSFLRYSPYEQYF	TGTGCCAGCAGTTTCCTCCGCTACTCACCCTACGAGCAGTACTTC
.	.	TRBJ1-1	TRBV5-1	CASSQGTVNTEAFF	TGCGCCAGCAGCCAGGGGACGGTGAACACTGAAGCTTTCTTT
TRBD1	once	TRBJ2-5	TRBV7-7	CASSPRTGQETQYF	TGTGCCAGCAGCCCGCGGACAGGACAAGAGACCCAGTACTTC
TRBD2	.	TRBJ2-7	TRBV27	CASSFARLASYEQYF	TGTGCCAGCAGTTTCGCTCGACTAGCTTCCTACGAGCAGTACTTC
.	once	TRBJ2-7	TRBV11-1	CASSIQIKPYEQYF	TGTGCCAGCAGCATACAGATAAAACCCTACGAGCAGTACTTC
.	.	TRBJ2-7	TRBV5-1	CASSPDNYEQYF	TGCGCCAGCAGCCCGGACAACTACGAGCAGTACTTC
.	.	TRBJ1-3	TRBV28	CASSGGSAETGNTIYF	TGTGCCAGCAGTGGGGGGTCAGCAGAAACTGGAAACACCATATATTTT
TRBD1	.	TRBJ2-5	TRBV6-6	CASSFSGTGQETQYF	TGTGCCAGCAGTTTTTCCGGGACAGGGCAAGAGACCCAGTACTTC
TRBD2	.	TRBJ2-1	TRBV5-5	CASSLDLADPNEQFF	TGTGCCAGCAGCTTGGATCTAGCGGACCCCAATGAGCAGTTCTTC
TRBD2	few	TRBJ2-2	TRBV27	CASRRLAGVNTGELFF	TGTGCCAGCAGAAGACTAGCGGGAGTCAACACCGGGGAGCTGTTTTTT
.	.	TRBJ1-2	TRBV19	CASTTAGGPHGYTF	TGTGCCAGTACTACCGCGGGAGGGCCACATGGCTACACCTTC
TRBD2	.	TRBJ2-3	TRBV7-3	CASSLFAGGQDTQYF	TGTGCCAGCAGCTTATTCGCGGGAGGGCAAGATACGCAGTATTTT